The rows below give T cell receptor beta chains drawn from one sample of a study of blood T cell repertoires in COVID-19. Some clones are missing from TCRdb's copy, which holds only in-frame ones; the method was immunoSEQ multiplex PCR. Of 150,000 or so clones listed, under 90% are singletons. Sequenced: peripheral blood. These receptors were taken from a human donor in a cohort sampled during active COVID-19. Both conserved end residues are part of each CDR3. A D gene is named only where the DNA matches it firmly. Clone size is given for some rows only: seen once, a few or many times, or a class if the clone is expanded.

D gene: NA; J gene: TRBJ1-2; V gene: TRBV4-3; clone size: NA; CDR3 protein: CASSQDRGYGYTF; CDR3 DNA: TGCGCCAGCAGCCAAGACCGGGGATATGGCTACACCTTC
D gene: NA; J gene: TRBJ2-5; V gene: TRBV6-2/TRBV6-3; clone size: NA; CDR3 protein: CASSYAGNQETQYF; CDR3 DNA: TGTGCCAGCAGTTACGCGGGTAACCAAGAGACCCAGTACTTC
D gene: NA; J gene: TRBJ1-1; V gene: TRBV27; clone size: NA; CDR3 protein: CASSLRGAGTEAFF; CDR3 DNA: TGTGCCAGCAGTTTACGGGGGGCTGGAACTGAAGCTTTCTTT
D gene: TRBD2; J gene: TRBJ2-3; V gene: TRBV6-1; clone size: NA; CDR3 protein: CASRTSGRTDTQYF; CDR3 DNA: TGTGCCAGCAGGACTAGCGGTCGAACAGATACGCAGTATTTT
D gene: TRBD1; J gene: TRBJ2-2; V gene: TRBV7-2; clone size: few; CDR3 protein: CASSPGQGSSGELFF; CDR3 DNA: TGTGCCAGCAGCCCGGGACAGGGGAGTTCCGGGGAGCTGTTTTTT
D gene: NA; J gene: TRBJ1-2; V gene: TRBV30; clone size: NA; CDR3 protein: CAWSIGGANYGYTF; CDR3 DNA: TGTGCCTGGAGTATAGGAGGGGCAAACTATGGCTACACCTTC
D gene: TRBD1; J gene: TRBJ1-1; V gene: TRBV2; clone size: NA; CDR3 protein: CASRRDRGPNTEAFF; CDR3 DNA: TGTGCCAGCAGACGGGACAGGGGTCCGAACACTGAAGCTTTCTTT
D gene: NA; J gene: TRBJ1-1; V gene: TRBV7-2; clone size: NA; CDR3 protein: CASSRPGLMNTEAFF; CDR3 DNA: TGTGCCAGCAGTCGCCCGGGACTCATGAACACTGAAGCTTTCTTT
D gene: NA; J gene: TRBJ1-1; V gene: TRBV7-2; clone size: NA; CDR3 protein: CASSLVSGPTEAFF; CDR3 DNA: TGTGCCAGCAGCTTAGTGTCAGGCCCCACTGAAGCTTTCTTT
D gene: TRBD1; J gene: TRBJ1-5; V gene: TRBV27; clone size: NA; CDR3 protein: CASSRQGNQPQHF; CDR3 DNA: TGTGCCAGCAGTCGACAGGGGAATCAGCCCCAGCATTTT
D gene: TRBD2; J gene: TRBJ2-1; V gene: TRBV10-3; clone size: NA; CDR3 protein: CAIGTSGGRGGEQFF; CDR3 DNA: TGTGCCATCGGGACTAGCGGGGGCAGAGGGGGGGAGCAGTTCTTC
D gene: TRBD1; J gene: TRBJ1-2; V gene: TRBV29-1; clone size: once; CDR3 protein: CSVDRDGYTF; CDR3 DNA: TGCAGCGTCGACAGGGACGGCTACACCTTC
D gene: NA; J gene: TRBJ1-5; V gene: TRBV6-2/TRBV6-3; clone size: NA; CDR3 protein: CASSYSKQSQHF; CDR3 DNA: TGTGCCAGCAGTTACTCGAAACAGTCCCAGCATTTT
D gene: NA; J gene: TRBJ1-2; V gene: TRBV7-9; clone size: NA; CDR3 protein: CASSPRPPGSNYGYTF; CDR3 DNA: TGTGCCAGCAGCCCCCGGCCCCCGGGGTCTAACTATGGCTACACCTTC
D gene: NA; J gene: TRBJ2-2; V gene: TRBV19; clone size: NA; CDR3 protein: CASSIGAKGDTGELFF; CDR3 DNA: TGTGCCAGTAGTATAGGGGCAAAGGGGGACACCGGGGAGCTGTTTTTT
D gene: NA; J gene: TRBJ1-5; V gene: TRBV19; clone size: NA; CDR3 protein: CASSRQNNQPQHF; CDR3 DNA: TGTGCCAGTAGTAGACAGAACAATCAGCCCCAGCATTTT
D gene: TRBD2; J gene: TRBJ2-5; V gene: TRBV5-8; clone size: NA; CDR3 protein: CASSLAGTSVKETQYF; CDR3 DNA: TGTGCCAGCAGCTTGGCCGGGACTAGCGTCAAAGAGACCCAGTACTTC
D gene: NA; J gene: TRBJ2-2; V gene: TRBV2; clone size: NA; CDR3 protein: CASSEGSGWTGELFF; CDR3 DNA: TGTGCCAGCAGTGAAGGTAGCGGATGGACCGGGGAGCTGTTTTTT
D gene: NA; J gene: TRBJ2-5; V gene: TRBV30; clone size: NA; CDR3 protein: CAWRGPGVSFQETQYF; CDR3 DNA: TGTGCCTGGAGGGGTCCGGGGGTGAGCTTCCAAGAGACCCAGTACTTC
D gene: TRBD1; J gene: TRBJ1-1; V gene: TRBV27; clone size: NA; CDR3 protein: CASIGTAEAFF; CDR3 DNA: TGTGCCAGCATCGGGACAGCTGAAGCTTTCTTT
D gene: NA; J gene: TRBJ2-7; V gene: TRBV7-2; clone size: NA; CDR3 protein: CASNHPLQEQYF; CDR3 DNA: TGTGCCAGCAACCACCCATTACAGGAGCAGTACTTC
D gene: NA; J gene: TRBJ1-5; V gene: TRBV7-2; clone size: NA; CDR3 protein: CASSLASGITGNQPQHF; CDR3 DNA: TGTGCCAGCAGCTTAGCCTCGGGGATCACCGGCAATCAGCCCCAGCATTTT
D gene: TRBD1; J gene: TRBJ2-3; V gene: TRBV6-5; clone size: NA; CDR3 protein: CASGRKDRRDTQYF; CDR3 DNA: TGTGCCAGCGGAAGAAAGGACAGGAGGGATACGCAGTATTTT
D gene: NA; J gene: TRBJ2-4; V gene: TRBV27; clone size: once; CDR3 protein: CATIGPGGAKNIQYF; CDR3 DNA: TGTGCCACCATTGGACCAGGGGGGGCCAAAAACATTCAGTACTTC
D gene: NA; J gene: TRBJ1-2; V gene: TRBV4-3; clone size: once; CDR3 protein: CASSQVGANYGYTF; CDR3 DNA: TGCGCCAGCAGCCAAGTTGGAGCTAACTATGGCTACACCTTC
D gene: NA; J gene: TRBJ2-7; V gene: TRBV20-1; clone size: NA; CDR3 protein: CSASDGPSYEQYF; CDR3 DNA: TGCAGTGCTAGTGATGGGCCCTCCTACGAGCAGTACTTC
D gene: NA; J gene: TRBJ1-5; V gene: TRBV7-2; clone size: NA; CDR3 protein: CASSLDGGMNQPQHF; CDR3 DNA: TGTGCCAGCAGCTTGGACGGGGGGATGAATCAGCCCCAGCATTTT
D gene: NA; J gene: TRBJ2-1; V gene: TRBV18; clone size: once; CDR3 protein: CASSIQGGSYNEQFF; CDR3 DNA: TGTGCCAGCTCAATCCAGGGGGGCTCCTACAATGAGCAGTTCTTC
D gene: TRBD1; J gene: TRBJ1-1; V gene: TRBV5-1; clone size: NA; CDR3 protein: CASSFSGGGTEAFF; CDR3 DNA: TGCGCCAGCAGCTTTTCAGGGGGAGGCACTGAAGCTTTCTTT
D gene: TRBD2; J gene: TRBJ2-1; V gene: TRBV5-4; clone size: NA; CDR3 protein: CASSPKAGSSYNEQFF; CDR3 DNA: TGTGCCAGCAGCCCTAAAGCGGGGAGCTCCTACAATGAGCAGTTCTTC
D gene: NA; J gene: TRBJ1-1; V gene: TRBV20-1; clone size: NA; CDR3 protein: CSASLTLMNTEAFF; CDR3 DNA: TGCAGTGCTAGTCTCACTCTAATGAACACTGAAGCTTTCTTT
D gene: NA; J gene: TRBJ1-1; V gene: TRBV9; clone size: NA; CDR3 protein: CASSPRTGNTEAFF; CDR3 DNA: TGTGCCAGCAGCCCCCGGACTGGGAACACTGAAGCTTTCTTT